These T cell receptor beta chains were read from a single sample in a study of T cell responses to AZD1222 COVID-19 vaccine. Sequencing was performed with immunoSEQ multiplex PCR; in TCRdb, only in-frame clones are kept and a portion is missing. The data contain about 110,000 clones, around 90% of them seen just once; the ten biggest clones take up about 5.4%. Sequences were derived from peripheral blood, sampled on day 0 of AZD1222 vaccination. The receptor set was obtained from an adult in good health. The CDR3 runs from the conserved cysteine through the conserved F or W. The D gene is left open where the match is weak.

j_gene: TRBJ1-1
v_gene: TRBV19
d_gene: .
CDR3aa: CASSMKRNTEAFF
CDR3nt: TGTGCCAGTAGTATGAAAAGGAACACTGAAGCTTTCTTT

j_gene: TRBJ2-2
v_gene: TRBV19
d_gene: TRBD1
CDR3aa: CAGTGDTGELFF
CDR3nt: TGTGCCGGGACAGGGGACACCGGGGAGCTGTTTTTT

j_gene: TRBJ2-7
v_gene: TRBV6-5
d_gene: .
CDR3aa: CASRPGTPSSYEQYF
CDR3nt: TGTGCCAGCAGGCCCGGGACACCTAGCTCCTACGAGCAGTACTTC

j_gene: TRBJ2-1
v_gene: TRBV5-1
d_gene: TRBD2
CDR3aa: CASGGPSGKFNEQFF
CDR3nt: TGCGCCAGCGGAGGCCCTAGCGGGAAGTTTAATGAGCAGTTCTTC

j_gene: TRBJ1-1
v_gene: TRBV2
d_gene: .
CDR3aa: CASIKSAALSNTEAFF
CDR3nt: TGTGCCAGCATCAAGTCGGCAGCGTTATCCAACACTGAAGCTTTCTTT

j_gene: TRBJ2-5
v_gene: TRBV28
d_gene: .
CDR3aa: CASRFQGGETQYF
CDR3nt: TGTGCCAGCAGATTTCAGGGGGGTGAGACCCAGTACTTC

j_gene: TRBJ2-7
v_gene: TRBV28
d_gene: .
CDR3aa: CASSLEQFYEQYF
CDR3nt: TGTGCCAGCAGTTTAGAACAGTTCTACGAGCAGTACTTC

j_gene: TRBJ2-7
v_gene: TRBV7-8
d_gene: .
CDR3aa: CASSPDSGRSYEQYF
CDR3nt: TGTGCCAGCAGCCCAGACAGCGGGCGGTCCTACGAGCAGTACTTC

j_gene: TRBJ1-1
v_gene: TRBV11-2
d_gene: .
CDR3aa: CASSLGSAGSTEAFF
CDR3nt: TGTGCCAGCAGCTTAGGAAGTGCAGGGAGCACTGAAGCTTTCTTT

j_gene: TRBJ1-5
v_gene: TRBV6-6
d_gene: .
CDR3aa: CASSPPSGQPQHF
CDR3nt: TGTGCCAGCAGTCCTCCCTCGGGCCAGCCCCAGCATTTT

j_gene: TRBJ2-1
v_gene: TRBV7-8
d_gene: TRBD2
CDR3aa: CASSLGLAGENEQFF
CDR3nt: TGTGCCAGCAGCCTCGGACTAGCGGGAGAGAATGAGCAGTTCTTC

j_gene: TRBJ1-6
v_gene: TRBV27
d_gene: TRBD1
CDR3aa: CASSSSGQGSSPLHF
CDR3nt: TGTGCCAGCAGTTCCTCGGGACAGGGAAGTTCACCCCTCCACTTT

j_gene: TRBJ2-2
v_gene: TRBV7-9
d_gene: .
CDR3aa: CASSFPAGTGELFF
CDR3nt: TGTGCCAGCAGCTTCCCCGCGGGCACCGGGGAGCTGTTTTTT

j_gene: TRBJ1-2
v_gene: TRBV4-3
d_gene: .
CDR3aa: CASSQDNRRETGGYTF
CDR3nt: TGCGCCAGCAGCCAAGATAATCGCAGGGAGACGGGGGGCTACACCTTC